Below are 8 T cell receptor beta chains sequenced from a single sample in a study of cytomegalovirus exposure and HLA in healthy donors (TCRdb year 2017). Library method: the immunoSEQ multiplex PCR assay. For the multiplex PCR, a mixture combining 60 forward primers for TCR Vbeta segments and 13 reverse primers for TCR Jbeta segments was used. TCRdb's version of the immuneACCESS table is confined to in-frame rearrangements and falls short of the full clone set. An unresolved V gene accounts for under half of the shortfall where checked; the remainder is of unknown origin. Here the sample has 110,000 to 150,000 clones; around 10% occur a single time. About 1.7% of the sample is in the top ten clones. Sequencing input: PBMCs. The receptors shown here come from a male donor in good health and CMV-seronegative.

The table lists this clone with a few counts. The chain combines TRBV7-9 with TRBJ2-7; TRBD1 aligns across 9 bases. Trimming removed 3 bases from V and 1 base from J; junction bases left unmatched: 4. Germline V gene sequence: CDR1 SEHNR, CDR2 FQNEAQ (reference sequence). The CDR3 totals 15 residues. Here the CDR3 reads CASSFPDRGSYEQYF. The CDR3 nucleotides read TGTGCCAGCAGCTTTCCGGACAGGGGATCCTACGAGCAGTACTTC. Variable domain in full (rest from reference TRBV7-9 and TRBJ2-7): DTGVSQNPRHKITKRGQNVTFRCDPISEHNRLYWYRQTLGQGPEFLTYFQNEAQLEKSRLLSDRFSAERPKGSFSTLEIQRTEQGDSAMYLCASSFPDRGSYEQYFGPGTRLTVT.

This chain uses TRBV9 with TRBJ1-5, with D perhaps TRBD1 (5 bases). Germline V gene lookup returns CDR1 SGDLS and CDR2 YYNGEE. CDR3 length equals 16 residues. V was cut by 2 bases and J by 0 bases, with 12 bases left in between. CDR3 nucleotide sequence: TGTGCCAGCAGCGTCAGGACAAGACCTAGCAATCAGCCCCAGCATTTT. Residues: CASSVRTRPSNQPQHF.

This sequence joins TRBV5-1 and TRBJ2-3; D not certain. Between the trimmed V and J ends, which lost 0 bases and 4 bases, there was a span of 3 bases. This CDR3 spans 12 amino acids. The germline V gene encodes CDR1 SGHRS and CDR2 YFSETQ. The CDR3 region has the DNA TGCGCCAGCAGCTTGGTAGCAGATACGCAGTATTTT. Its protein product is CASSLVADTQYF.

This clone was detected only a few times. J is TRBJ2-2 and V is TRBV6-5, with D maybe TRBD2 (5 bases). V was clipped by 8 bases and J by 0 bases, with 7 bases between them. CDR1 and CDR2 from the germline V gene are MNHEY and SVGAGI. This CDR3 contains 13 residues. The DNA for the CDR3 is TGTGCCAGCGGAGGCCCGAACACCGGGGAGCTGTTTTTT. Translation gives CASGGPNTGELFF.

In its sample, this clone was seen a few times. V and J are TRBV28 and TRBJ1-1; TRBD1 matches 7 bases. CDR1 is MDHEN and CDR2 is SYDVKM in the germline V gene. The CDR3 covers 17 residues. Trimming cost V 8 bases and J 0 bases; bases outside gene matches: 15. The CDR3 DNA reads TGTGCCAGCCCACCCGTGAGGGGGCTTCTAATGAACACTGAAGCTTTCTTT. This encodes CASPPVRGLLMNTEAFF.

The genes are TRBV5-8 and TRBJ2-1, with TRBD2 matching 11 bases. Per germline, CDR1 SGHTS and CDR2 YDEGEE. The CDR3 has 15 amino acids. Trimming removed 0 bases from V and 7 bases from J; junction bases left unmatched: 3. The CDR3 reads CASSLGVAGGNEQFF. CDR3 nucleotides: TGTGCCAGCAGCTTGGGGGTAGCGGGAGGGAATGAGCAGTTCTTC.

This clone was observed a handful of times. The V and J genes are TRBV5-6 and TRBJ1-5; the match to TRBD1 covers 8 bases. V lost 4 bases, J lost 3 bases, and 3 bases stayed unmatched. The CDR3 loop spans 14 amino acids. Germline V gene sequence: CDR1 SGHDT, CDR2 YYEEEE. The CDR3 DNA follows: TGTGCCAGCAGCCGGGACAGGTCCAATCAGCCCCAGCATTTT. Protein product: CASSRDRSNQPQHF.

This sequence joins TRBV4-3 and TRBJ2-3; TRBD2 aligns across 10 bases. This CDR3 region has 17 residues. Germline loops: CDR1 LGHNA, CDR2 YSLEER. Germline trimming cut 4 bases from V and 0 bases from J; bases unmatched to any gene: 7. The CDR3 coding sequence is TGCGCCAGCAGCCGATCGGGACTAGCGACTAGCACAGATACGCAGTATTTT. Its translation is CASSRSGLATSTDTQYF.